Following are 27 T cell receptor beta chains from one sample sequenced in a study of control samples from healthy donors and cancer patients. TCRdb's table, derived via immunoSEQ multiplex PCR, lists solely in-frame clones and lacks some. This repertoire shows 170,000 or so clones, roughly 90% found once; its top ten account for about 1.4%. Material for sequencing was blood. These receptors all come from a woman aged 45-65 years in good health.

In this sample, this clone turned up a few times. This chain links TRBV7-2 with TRBJ2-1; TRBD2 aligns across 13 bases. J was trimmed by 10 bases and V by 1 base; bases with no gene match: 4. This CDR3 has 15 residues. Looked up from germline, CDR1 is SGHTA and CDR2 is FQGNSA. The CDR3 nucleotides are TGTGCCAGCAGCTTAGTACTAGCGGGAGGGGGGGAGCAGTTCTTC. It encodes CASSLVLAGGGEQFF.

This chain connects TRBV19 to TRBJ1-1, with D tentatively TRBD1 (6 bases). CDR1 is LNHDA, CDR2 SQIVND, per germline (reference sequence). The V end was cut by 5 bases, the J end by 1 base, with 14 bases between. This CDR3 is 15 amino acids long. CDR3: CASSVTGTSNTEAFF. The CDR3 DNA is TGTGCCAGTAGTGTTACAGGGACTTCGAACACTGAAGCTTTCTTT.

The V and J genes are TRBV3-1 (or the pseudogene TRBV3-2) and TRBJ1-1; tentatively, D is TRBD1 (5 bases). The CDR3 has 16 residues. With 2 bases removed from V and 3 bases from J, the gap between germline ends came to 16 bases. CDR1 is LGHDT, CDR2 YNNKEL, per germline (reference sequence). CDR3 sequence: CASSQSRRGVYTEAFF. As DNA, the CDR3 is TGTGCCAGCAGCCAATCACGACGGGGGGTGTACACTGAAGCTTTCTTT.

This chain joins TRBV27 and TRBJ1-1; the D is unclear. V was clipped by 5 bases and J by 1 base, with 11 bases between them. Germline V lookup: CDR1 MNHEY, CDR2 SMNVEV (reference sequence). The CDR3 runs 14 residues. CDR3 bases: TGTGCCAGCAGTGCCGGGGTACCGAACACTGAAGCTTTCTTT. Translated, it gives CASSAGVPNTEAFF.

The chain is built from TRBV7-2 and TRBJ1-1; no clear D gene. V was trimmed by 7 bases and J by 0 bases, leaving 9 bases between them. Germline values: CDR1 SGHTA, CDR2 FQGNSA. This CDR3 spans 13 amino acids. The CDR3 sequence is CASTLLMNTEAFF. The CDR3, as DNA: TGTGCCAGCACACTCCTAATGAACACTGAAGCTTTCTTT.

The chain employs TRBV10-3 and TRBJ2-3; 8 bases line up with TRBD2. Germline CDR1 and CDR2: ENHRY and SYGVKD. This CDR3 is built from 13 residues. The V and J ends lost 3 bases and 7 bases, in that order; junction bases with no gene match: 3. The CDR3 DNA reads as TGTGCCATCAGTGACGGGGGGGCCAATACGCAGTATTTT. Its protein product is CAISDGGANTQYF.

The chain carries TRBV28 and TRBJ1-2, with D perhaps TRBD1 (5 bases). In germline, CDR1 is MDHEN, CDR2 SYDVKM. V gave up 5 bases and J gave up 3 bases, with 10 bases separating them. This CDR3 region has 13 residues. Here the CDR3 DNA reads TGTGCCAGCAGTATACCGACAGACTATGGCTACACCTTC. This encodes CASSIPTDYGYTF.

V gene TRBV9 combines with J gene TRBJ2-6; D tentatively reads TRBD1 or TRBD2 (5 bases each). The germline gives CDR1 SGDLS, CDR2 YYNGEE. The CDR3 consists of 18 residues. V was clipped by 4 bases and J by 1 base, with 18 bases between them. The CDR3 coding sequence is TGTGCCAGCAGCCCCGGTGTAAGAGGGGCATCTGGGGCCAACGTCCTGACTTTC. It codes for CASSPGVRGASGANVLTF.

The rearrangement joins TRBV5-4 to TRBJ2-5; D is possibly TRBD1 (5 bases). The germline V gene has CDR1 SGHNT and CDR2 YYREEE (reference sequence). V lost 3 bases, J lost 1 base, and 10 bases lay in between. The CDR3 is 14 amino acids. CDR3 DNA sequence: TGTGCCAGCAGCTGGGGCGAGGCCCAAGAGACCCAGTACTTC. The encoded protein is CASSWGEAQETQYF.

V is TRBV4-2 and J is TRBJ1-5; possibly TRBD1 for D (6 bases). Germline CDR1 LGHNA, CDR2 YNFKEQ. The CDR3 contains 15 residues. Trimming shortened V by 6 bases and J by 0 bases, and 12 bases separated the two germline ends. Written as DNA, the CDR3 is TGTGCCAGCAGTGAGGGGGTTTATAGCAATCAGCCCCAGCATTTT. Its translation: CASSEGVYSNQPQHF.

In the case of this clone: The same CDR3 also results from other DNA sequences found in this sample. V is TRBV7-2 and J is TRBJ2-1; no clear D gene. Trimming stripped 0 bases from V and 6 bases from J, with 0 bases between. Germline V CDR1 and CDR2: SGHTA, FQGNSA. The CDR3 spans 11 residues. The CDR3, as DNA: TGTGCCAGCAGCTTAGCCAATGAGCAGTTCTTC. It specifies CASSLANEQFF.

The V call is TRBV7-2, the J call TRBJ1-2; a possible D gene is TRBD1 (5 bases). Germline V CDR1 and CDR2: SGHTA, FQGNSA. The V gene lost 1 base and the J gene lost 6 bases, with 12 bases spanning the gap. The CDR3 extends over 14 amino acids. The CDR3 DNA sequence: TGTGCCAGCAGCTTAGAACCAGGGATGAATGGCTACACCTTC. Translation: CASSLEPGMNGYTF.

This chain joins TRBV6-5 and TRBJ2-3, with unresolved D. Germline values: CDR1 MNHEY, CDR2 SVGAGI. V shed 8 bases and J shed 0 bases, with 9 bases lying between them. CDR3 length: 13 amino acids. Here the CDR3 DNA reads TGTGCCAGCCACGGGCCTAGCACAGATACGCAGTATTTT. Translation gives CASHGPSTDTQYF.

This clone has just one count. V gene TRBV7-3 combines with J gene TRBJ2-3; 13 positions match TRBD2. V gave up 5 bases and J gave up 0 bases; unmatched junction bases: 8. The CDR3 is 18 residues long. Germline CDR1 reads SGHTA; CDR2 reads FQGTGA. CDR3 amino acids: CASSPGTSGARSTDTQYF. The CDR3 DNA reads TGTGCCAGCAGCCCAGGGACTAGCGGGGCTCGAAGCACAGATACGCAGTATTTT.

The J gene is TRBJ2-1, the V gene TRBV9; 7 nucleotides agree with TRBD1. The CDR3 spans 15 residues. Germline values: CDR1 SGDLS, CDR2 YYNGEE. With V trimmed by 0 bases and J by 4 bases, 4 bases remained unmatched. CDR3 in amino acids: CASSVAGQEYNEQFF. The CDR3 DNA is TGTGCCAGCAGCGTAGCTGGACAGGAGTACAATGAGCAGTTCTTC.

V gene TRBV9 combines with J gene TRBJ2-2; no clear D gene. Germline V gene sequence: CDR1 SGDLS, CDR2 YYNGEE. V was trimmed by 5 bases and J by 2 bases, leaving 13 bases between them. The CDR3 spans 15 residues. CDR3 sequence: CASRSSPGNTGELFF. The CDR3 DNA follows: TGTGCCAGCAGGTCCTCCCCAGGAAACACCGGGGAGCTGTTTTTT.

The chain links TRBV2 to TRBJ2-7; a weak D match, TRBD1 (6 bases). This CDR3 has 15 residues. The germline CDR1 and CDR2 sequences are SNHLY and FYNNEI. Trimming pared 6 bases from V and 0 bases from J, leaving 15 bases between. CDR3 nucleotides: TGTGCCAGCAGAAAAGACAGGTCTAGCTCCTACGAGCAGTACTTC. Amino acids: CASRKDRSSSYEQYF. Combining the CDR3 with reference TRBV2 and TRBJ2-7 gives the whole variable domain EPEVTQTPSHQVTQMGQEVILRCVPISNHLYFYWYRQILGQKVEFLVSFYNNEISEKSEIFDDQFSVERPDGSNFTLKIRSTKLEDSAMYFCASRKDRSSSYEQYFGPGTRLTVT.

The V gene is TRBV4-2, the J gene TRBJ1-3; a weak D match, TRBD1 (5 bases). Looked up from germline, CDR1 is LGHNA and CDR2 is YNFKEQ. Trimming stripped 8 bases from V and 8 bases from J, with 22 bases between. The CDR3 is 15 residues long. CDR3 sequence: CASRKFGEGADTIYF. CDR3 coding DNA: TGTGCCAGCCGCAAGTTCGGGGAAGGGGCGGACACCATATATTTT.

The chain has TRBV19 and TRBJ2-2; perhaps D is TRBD1 or TRBD2 (5 bases each). The V and J ends lost 7 bases and 7 bases respectively, with 10 bases between them. The CDR3 contains 12 residues. Looked up from germline, CDR1 is LNHDA and CDR2 is SQIVND (reference sequence). The CDR3 loop reads CASIGTHGELFF. CDR3 bases: TGTGCCAGTATCGGGACCCACGGGGAGCTGTTTTTT. The whole variable domain, filled in from reference TRBV19 and TRBJ2-2, reads DGGITQSPKYLFRKEGQNVTLSCEQNLNHDAMYWYRQDPGQGLRLIYYSQIVNDFQKGDIAEGYSVSREKKESFPLTVTSAQKNPTAFYLCASIGTHGELFFGEGSRLTVL.

This clone came up a few times. The chain combines TRBV18 with TRBJ1-5; TRBD1 matches 7 bases. Germline CDR1 is KGHSH and CDR2 is LQKENI. The length of the CDR3 is 16 residues. Trimming cost V 2 bases and J 1 base; bases outside gene matches: 5. CDR3 protein: CASSPWGTDSNQPQHF. CDR3 coding DNA: TGTGCCAGCTCACCATGGGGGACAGACAGCAATCAGCCCCAGCATTTT.

The rearrangement links TRBV9 to TRBJ1-6; the D is unclear. The germline gives CDR1 SGDLS, CDR2 YYNGEE. Trimming removed 4 bases from V and 7 bases from J, with 15 bases in between. This CDR3 contains 15 residues. The CDR3 is CASSLGSQTNSPLHF. CDR3 in DNA: TGTGCCAGCAGCCTGGGAAGTCAGACCAATTCACCCCTCCACTTT.

This clone was detected only once. The gene calls are TRBV27 and TRBJ2-3; the match to TRBD2 covers 10 bases. The CDR3 is 15 residues long. The germline gives CDR1 MNHEY, CDR2 SMNVEV (reference sequence). J lost 1 base, V lost 6 bases, and 4 bases had no gene match. DNA for the CDR3: TGTGCCAGCAGGCCGGGGACTAGCGGCACAGATACGCAGTATTTT. Its translation is CASRPGTSGTDTQYF.

This clone was counted between two and nine times. The genes are TRBV5-4 and TRBJ1-1; 7 positions agree with TRBD1. Germline V gene data show CDR1 as SGHNT and CDR2 as YYREEE (reference sequence). J gave up 1 base and V 3 bases, and 6 bases lay outside the gene matches. The CDR3 is 15 residues long. CDR3 residues: CASSSARQGNTEAFF. CDR3 nucleotides: TGTGCCAGCAGCTCCGCACGACAGGGGAACACTGAAGCTTTCTTT.

The chain has TRBV5-8 and TRBJ1-5; D possibly corresponds to TRBD1 (5 bases). The CDR3 runs to 15 residues. Trimming removed 4 bases at V and 3 bases at J, with 14 bases between. Germline CDR1 reads SGHTS; CDR2 reads YDEGEE. The CDR3 protein is CASSPLRGVNQPQHF. CDR3 nucleotides: TGTGCCAGCAGCCCTTTAAGGGGTGTCAATCAGCCCCAGCATTTT.

This rearrangement joins TRBV4-1 to TRBJ1-5; D is possibly TRBD1 (5 bases). Trimming cost V 2 bases and J 2 bases, with 19 bases left between them. Germline V gives CDR1 MGHRA, CDR2 YSYEKL. The CDR3 contains 18 residues. The DNA of the CDR3 is TGCGCCAGCAGCCAAAGGTCGGGGCGTCTGGAAGGCAATCAGCCCCAGCATTTT. Protein: CASSQRSGRLEGNQPQHF.

The V and J genes are TRBV13 and TRBJ2-2; 10 positions match TRBD2. V trimming: 2 bases; J trimming: 1 base; junction bases outside the gene matches: 7. The CDR3 covers 18 residues. Germline CDR1 is PRHDT and CDR2 is FYEKMQ (reference sequence). In DNA, the CDR3 is TGTGCCAGCAGCTTAACCCAAGGACTAGCGGTGAACACCGGGGAGCTGTTTTTT. Its translation is CASSLTQGLAVNTGELFF.

The gene calls are TRBV7-2 and TRBJ2-7, with D possibly matching TRBD1 (6 bases). The CDR3 runs 16 residues. With 5 bases removed from V and 8 bases from J, the gap between germline ends came to 25 bases. Germline CDR1 and CDR2: SGHTA and FQGNSA. CDR3 loop: CASSVNRQAPGSQQYF. The CDR3 region has the DNA TGTGCCAGCAGCGTAAATCGACAGGCTCCAGGCAGTCAGCAGTACTTC.